This T cell receptor beta chain was documented in a study of T cell responses to AZD1222 COVID-19 vaccine. Sequencing used immunoSEQ multiplex PCR; TCRdb keeps in-frame clones, though not all of them. The sample carries under 130,000 clones, 90% to 95% recorded once. This CDR3 is 13 amino acids long. V lost 5 bases to trimming and J lost 3 bases, with 11 bases between them. Germline assignment: CDR1 MDHEN and CDR2 SYDVKM. Sequenced material: peripheral blood, taken on day 0 of AZD1222 vaccination. The origin of this receptor is an adult in good health. The rearrangement links TRBV28 to TRBJ2-7; D uncertain. CDR3 protein: CASSDATGYEQYF. The DNA for the CDR3 is TGTGCCAGCAGTGACGCCACCGGCTACGAGCAGTACTTC.